A single sample is the source of the 18 T cell receptor beta chains below, sequenced in a study of T cell repertoires in cytomegalovirus infection. TCRdb reanalysed the reads using MiXCR and keeps one entry per CDR3 protein. The sample carries approximately 770,000 distinct CDR3 sequences, roughly 29% recorded once. Antigen specificity for these receptors is unknown. This specimen consisted of cultured CD8+ T cells from PBMCs, obtained from culture after CMV antigen stimulation. The receptors were sampled from a human donor in good health (CMV status not recorded). Some clones in this sample may be carry-over from other donors' samples.

This chain uses TRBV6-5 with TRBJ2-2; D gene ambiguous. Trimming took off 8 bases at V and 6 bases at J, with 7 bases between the two ends. CDR3 length: 11 residues. In germline, CDR1 is MNHEY, CDR2 SVGAGI. DNA of the CDR3: TGTGCCAGCGGAAGGGCCGGGGAGCTGTTTTTT. The encoded protein is CASGRAGELFF.

The V and J genes are TRBV7-9 and TRBJ2-2, with 9 bases matching TRBD1. In germline, CDR1 is SEHNR, CDR2 FQNEAQ (reference sequence). With V trimmed by 4 bases and J by 5 bases, 5 bases remained unmatched. The CDR3 spans 15 residues. Written as DNA, the CDR3 is TGTGCCAGCAGCTACCGGGACAGGGCTACCGGGGAGCTGTTTTTT. Translation: CASSYRDRATGELFF. The full variable domain, completed using reference TRBV7-9 and TRBJ2-2, is DTGVSQNPRHKITKRGQNVTFRCDPISEHNRLYWYRQTLGQGPEFLTYFQNEAQLEKSRLLSDRFSAERPKGSFSTLEIQRTEQGDSAMYLCASSYRDRATGELFFGEGSRLTVL.

The chain carries TRBV7-9 and TRBJ2-6; D perhaps matches TRBD2 (6 bases). The CDR3 loop spans 19 amino acids. Between the trimmed V and J ends, which lost 5 bases and 0 bases, there was a span of 20 bases. The germline CDR1 and CDR2 sequences are SEHNR and FQNEAQ (reference sequence). The CDR3: CASSLRAGLRNSGANVLTF. The CDR3 DNA follows: TGTGCCAGCAGCCTACGGGCGGGACTCCGAAACTCTGGGGCCAACGTCCTGACTTTC.

This clonotype occurred a few times. This chain connects TRBV12-5 to TRBJ2-3; 9 nucleotides align to TRBD2. Trimming at V came to 8 bases and at J to 0 bases, leaving 15 bases not matched to a gene. The CDR3 spans 18 residues. In germline, CDR1 is LGHNT, CDR2 FRNRAP. In DNA, the CDR3 is TGTGCTAGTATTTTTCTCTCAAGCGGGGGGCTAAGCACAGATACGCAGTATTTT. Translated: CASIFLSSGGLSTDTQYF. Looking up the rest from reference TRBV12-5 and TRBJ2-3 gives the full variable domain: DARVTQTPRHKVTEMGQEVTMRCQPILGHNTVFWYRQTMMQGLELLAYFRNRAPLDDSGMPKDRFSAEMPDATLATLKIQPSEPRDSAVYFCASIFLSSGGLSTDTQYFGPGTRLTVL.

The rearrangement uses TRBV19 and TRBJ2-7; D unclear. V shed 0 bases and J shed 2 bases, with 20 bases lying between them. CDR3 length: 18 residues. Germline loops: CDR1 LNHDA, CDR2 SQIVND (reference sequence). The CDR3 reads CASSIEYPGSRLAYEQYF. CDR3 nucleotide sequence: TGTGCCAGTAGTATAGAATACCCAGGTTCCAGACTCGCCTACGAGCAGTACTTC.

This clonotype was detected ten times or more. This chain links TRBV2 with TRBJ2-1, with 9 bases matching TRBD2. J gave up 7 bases and V 3 bases, and 13 bases lay outside the gene matches. Germline V gene data show CDR1 as SNHLY and CDR2 as FYNNEI. There are 17 residues in the CDR3. The CDR3 loop reads CASSDLGGGAKGNEQFF. The CDR3 DNA is TGTGCCAGCAGTGACCTCGGCGGGGGGGCTAAGGGAAATGAGCAGTTCTTC.

This clonotype appeared a few times. The chain is built from TRBV6-1 and TRBJ2-7; the D gene is possibly TRBD1 (5 bases). The germline V and J ends were trimmed by 4 bases and 3 bases, with 13 bases remaining between them. Per germline, CDR1 MNHNS and CDR2 SASEGT. This CDR3 region has 14 residues. This CDR3 reads CASSGAGKDYEQYF. The DNA for the CDR3 is TGTGCCAGCAGTGGGGCAGGGAAGGACTACGAGCAGTACTTC.

The V call is TRBV6-5, the J call TRBJ1-4, with TRBD1 matching 8 bases. Trimming removed 2 bases from V and 3 bases from J; junction bases left unmatched: 5. The CDR3 runs to 16 residues. Germline CDR1 and CDR2: MNHEY and SVGAGI. This CDR3 reads CASSYNPTGANEKLFF. CDR3 sequence (DNA): TGTGCCAGCAGTTACAATCCGACAGGGGCTAATGAAAAACTGTTTTTT.

In its sample, this clonotype was seen a few times. This chain connects TRBV10-3 to TRBJ1-5; TRBD1 matches 7 bases. Trimming cost V 6 bases and J 3 bases; bases outside gene matches: 8. The CDR3 has 15 residues. The germline CDR1 and CDR2 sequences are ENHRY and SYGVKD. The CDR3 nucleotides read TGTGCCATCAGCGACAGGGTTGGTAACAATCAGCCCCAGCATTTT. Translating it yields CAISDRVGNNQPQHF.

This chain links TRBV20-1 with TRBJ2-7; TRBD2 aligns across 7 bases. CDR3 length: 13 residues. Germline CDR1 is DFQATT and CDR2 is SNEGSKA (reference sequence). V was pared by 4 bases and J by 3 bases, with 6 bases of the junction left unmatched. The chain's CDR3 is CSATGGEGYEQYF. Written as DNA, the CDR3 is TGCAGTGCTACTGGAGGGGAGGGCTACGAGCAGTACTTC.

This clonotype appeared many times. This chain joins TRBV6-2 or TRBV6-3 and TRBJ2-2, with TRBD1 matching 9 bases. The germline V gene has CDR1 MNHEY and CDR2 SVGEGT. This CDR3 has 15 residues. V shed 5 bases, J shed 3 bases, and the junction held 4 bases outside the gene matches. The DNA for the CDR3 is TGTGCCAGCAGTCTACAGGGGGCGGACACCGGGGAGCTGTTTTTT. This codes for CASSLQGADTGELFF.

This chain links TRBV29-1 with TRBJ1-2, with unresolved D. V was clipped by 2 bases and J by 0 bases, with 22 bases between them. Per the germline V gene, CDR1 is SQVTM and CDR2 is ANQGSEA. This CDR3 has 18 amino acids. The CDR3 is CSVERVRIGELPNYGYTF. The CDR3 nucleotides are TGCAGCGTTGAACGGGTCCGGATCGGGGAACTTCCTAACTATGGCTACACCTTC.

This clonotype was picked up one time. The chain carries TRBV6-6 and TRBJ2-2; 7 nucleotides match TRBD1. Germline CDR1 MNHNY, CDR2 SVGAGI (reference sequence). V dropped 0 bases and J dropped 6; count of bases not matched to a gene: 10. The CDR3 spans 17 residues. The CDR3 protein is CASSYSYGTVGAGELFF. The CDR3 DNA reads as TGTGCCAGCAGTTACTCGTATGGGACAGTAGGTGCCGGGGAGCTGTTTTTT.

This clonotype was seen a few times. The rearrangement joins TRBV4-2 to TRBJ2-5; TRBD1 matches at 8 bases. Germline values: CDR1 LGHNA, CDR2 YNFKEQ. V lost 0 bases to trimming and J lost 2 bases; unmatched junction nucleotides: 8. There are 17 residues in the CDR3. This chain's CDR3 is CASSQDGTNRGQETQYF. The CDR3 DNA is TGTGCCAGCAGCCAAGACGGTACTAACAGGGGGCAAGAGACCCAGTACTTC.

The sample holds many counts of this clonotype. V and J are TRBV7-9 and TRBJ1-1; no firm D call. The V end lost 5 bases, the J end lost 11 bases, and 15 bases lay between the germline ends. CDR1 and CDR2 (germline): SEHNR, FQNEAQ (reference sequence). This CDR3 region has 12 residues. The CDR3 loop reads CASSPGSHWAFF. CDR3 sequence (DNA): TGTGCCAGCAGCCCCGGAAGCCATTGGGCTTTCTTT. Combining the CDR3 with reference TRBV7-9 and TRBJ1-1 gives the whole variable domain DTGVSQNPRHKITKRGQNVTFRCDPISEHNRLYWYRQTLGQGPEFLTYFQNEAQLEKSRLLSDRFSAERPKGSFSTLEIQRTEQGDSAMYLCASSPGSHWAFFGQGTRLTVV.

This chain joins TRBV27 and TRBJ2-7; 10 positions match TRBD1. This CDR3 is 17 amino acids long. The ends lost 6 bases at V and 1 base at J; junction bases unmatched: 12. Germline CDR1 reads MNHEY; CDR2 reads SMNVEV (reference sequence). The chain's CDR3 is CASSYLSPGQGSYEQYF. For the CDR3, the DNA is TGTGCCAGCAGCTACCTCTCTCCGGGACAGGGGTCCTACGAGCAGTACTTC.

This clonotype was found a few times. This rearrangement joins TRBV9 to TRBJ1-2, with 9 bases aligning to TRBD1. The J segment lost 2 bases and the V segment lost 4 bases, leaving 6 bases of the junction unmatched. CDR1 is SGDLS, CDR2 YYNGEE, per germline. The CDR3 loop spans 15 amino acids. The CDR3, as DNA: TGTGCCAGCAGCACCTCGGACAGGGGAAACTATGGCTACACCTTC. This gives the protein CASSTSDRGNYGYTF.

The sample holds a few counts of this clonotype. The chain is built from TRBV12-5 and TRBJ1-1; no clear D gene. V gave up 0 bases and J gave up 2 bases, with 16 bases separating them. Germline V CDR1 and CDR2: LGHNT, FRNRAP. This CDR3 is built from 17 residues. CDR3 protein: CASGLVQTSDCNTEAFF. CDR3 nucleotide sequence: TGTGCTAGTGGTTTGGTCCAGACCAGTGACTGCAACACTGAAGCTTTCTTT.